One TCR beta chain is described in this entry. Its antigen is currently unknown. Sequenced by immunoSEQ multiplex PCR; TCRdb stores in-frame clones only, minus some. The table records roughly 97,000 clones, around nine tenths of them present only once. The record originates from a study of T cell responses to AZD1222 COVID-19 vaccine. The study's findings and limits: The repertoires were collected only after the peak T cell response. Clonal diversity was possibly underestimated; the donors were predominantly white British and more often female. The study found Spike-specific TCR breadth and depth rose after two AZD1222 doses. Only five to seven AZD1222 recipients were seropositive at baseline.

The CDR3 has 16 residues. V was clipped by 5 bases and J by 7 bases; unmatched bases: 11. Germline-derived CDR1 and CDR2 are SGHVS and FQNEAQ. This clonotype originated in an adult who received the MenACWY meningococcal vaccine as a control. The starting material was peripheral blood, obtained 28 days after the second dose of the MenACWY control vaccine. The rearrangement joins TRBV7-8 to TRBJ1-5; 10 bases agree with TRBD1. The CDR3 DNA sequence: TGTGCCAGCAGCCTCCAGACAGGGGGCAGTCGGCAGCCCCAGCATTTT. It codes for CASSLQTGGSRQPQHF.